Listed here are 27 T cell receptor beta chains from one sample, sequenced in a study of human T cells and chemical hapten exposure. MiXCR, run by TCRdb on the RACE reads, gives a single entry per CDR3 protein. The table includes approximately 90,000 distinct CDR3 sequences, 11% detected once. The time point: patch test 2, 6 weeks after DPC sensitization. Treatment denoted: therapeutic diphenylcyclopropenone sensitization with weekly scalp DPC. This sample comprised whole blood, obtained in connection with sensitization to the hapten diphenylcyclopropenone (DPC). These receptors originate from a man in his forties with alopecia areata. Some clones in this sample may be carry-over from other donors' samples.

This clonotype has more than one count but fewer than ten. The chain combines TRBV27 with TRBJ1-1; TRBD1 agrees at 11 bases. The CDR3 totals 14 residues. V shed 5 bases, J shed 8 bases, and the junction held 7 bases outside the gene matches. Germline V gene data show CDR1 as MNHEY and CDR2 as SMNVEV (reference sequence). The CDR3: CASSPGQGAQEAFF. The CDR3 DNA reads as TGTGCCAGCAGTCCCGGACAGGGGGCTCAAGAAGCTTTCTTT.

V and J are TRBV14 and TRBJ1-6; D remains ambiguous. Germline V gene sequence: CDR1 SGHDN, CDR2 FVKESK. V lost 3 bases, J lost 5 bases, and 11 bases lay in between. This CDR3 region has 15 residues. CDR3 nucleotide sequence: TGTGCCAGCAGCCAGATCGCTCTGAATAATTCACCCCTCCACTTT. Protein product: CASSQIALNNSPLHF.

The gene calls are TRBV11-2 and TRBJ2-7; D is possibly TRBD2 (5 bases). The CDR3 is made up of 11 amino acids. V was pared by 8 bases and J by 9 bases, with 14 bases between. The germline CDR1 and CDR2 sequences are SGHAT and FQNNGV. The CDR3 coding sequence is TGTGCCAGCGCTCCGGGGTGGAGGCAGTACTTC. Translation gives CASAPGWRQYF.

This clonotype showed up just a few times. The rearrangement uses TRBV4-3 and TRBJ2-1, with TRBD2 identical over 13 bases. V lost 3 bases and J lost 6; bases outside the gene matches: 8. Germline V gives CDR1 LGHNA, CDR2 YSLEER. The CDR3 runs 17 residues. CDR3 nucleotide sequence: TGCGCCAGCAGCCATGGGACTAGCGGGATTCTCACCAATGAGCAGTTCTTC. Translating it yields CASSHGTSGILTNEQFF.

The chain has TRBV7-2 and TRBJ2-2; 12 nucleotides match TRBD2. The CDR3 is made up of 15 amino acids. Per the germline V gene, CDR1 is SGHTA and CDR2 is FQGNSA. V gave up 7 bases and J gave up 7 bases; unmatched junction bases: 7. CDR3 DNA: TGTGCCAGCATTCTAGCGGGAGGGCCGAGCGGGGAGCTGTTTTTT. Amino acids: CASILAGGPSGELFF.

This chain links TRBV2 with TRBJ2-7; 7 positions agree with TRBD2. CDR1 and CDR2 from the germline V gene are SNHLY and FYNNEI. This CDR3 is built from 13 residues. Trimming took 6 bases from V and 7 from J; bases not matched to a gene: 9. The CDR3: CASSPTGLGEQYV. The CDR3 DNA reads as TGTGCCAGCAGCCCGACCGGACTAGGTGAGCAGTACGTC.

The CDR3 bases are TGTGCCAGCAGCCAGATATTCAGGGGTTCAGCTGAAGCTTTCTTT. It yields the protein CASSQIFRGSAEAFF. The chain employs TRBV3-2 and TRBJ1-1; TRBD1 reflects the table's D call only, with no check against the DNA. TRBV3-2 is described as a pseudogene. This CDR3 has 15 amino acids.

In this sample, this clonotype turned up many times. This chain connects TRBV28 to TRBJ1-4, with D uncertain. Germline assignment: CDR1 MDHEN and CDR2 SYDVKM. V gave up 0 bases and J gave up 0 bases, with 5 bases separating them. This CDR3 has 15 residues. The CDR3 nucleotides read TGTGCCAGCAGTTTATGGGGTGCAACTAATGAAAAACTGTTTTTT. The encoded protein is CASSLWGATNEKLFF.

This clonotype has only a few counts. The chain couples TRBV27 to TRBJ2-5, with TRBD2 as a possible D gene (6 bases). The V and J ends lost 11 bases and 2 bases respectively, with 12 bases between them. Germline V gene data show CDR1 as MNHEY and CDR2 as SMNVEV (reference sequence). The CDR3 spans 12 residues. The CDR3 is CAVTGTQETQYF. CDR3 coding DNA: TGTGCCGTTACCGGGACTCAAGAGACCCAGTACTTC.

This clonotype was counted only a few times. The genes are TRBV2 and TRBJ2-3, with TRBD2 matching 8 bases. V dropped 8 bases and J dropped 3; count of bases not matched to a gene: 10. This CDR3 spans 15 amino acids. Germline-derived CDR1 and CDR2 are SNHLY and FYNNEI. CDR3: CASRRKSGGTDTQYF. The CDR3 nucleotides read TGTGCCAGCCGGAGGAAGAGCGGGGGAACAGATACGCAGTATTTT. Full variable domain (remainder filled in from reference TRBV2 and TRBJ2-3): EPEVTQTPSHQVTQMGQEVILRCVPISNHLYFYWYRQILGQKVEFLVSFYNNEISEKSEIFDDQFSVERPDGSNFTLKIRSTKLEDSAMYFCASRRKSGGTDTQYFGPGTRLTVL.

Turning to this clonotype: With a much larger clone just one base away, this may be a read error. The rearrangement joins TRBV2 to TRBJ1-1; 7 nucleotides line up with TRBD1. This CDR3 spans 16 amino acids. The V and J ends lost 6 bases and 2 bases, in that order; junction bases with no gene match: 12. Per the germline V gene, CDR1 is SNHLY and CDR2 is FYNNEI. CDR3: CASRQFTGEINTEAFF. The CDR3 bases are TGTGCCAGCAGACAATTTACAGGGGAAATAAACACTGAAGCTTTCTTT.

The rearrangement links TRBV7-6 to TRBJ1-6, with 7 bases lining up with TRBD1. With V trimmed by 1 base and J by 10 bases, 7 bases remained unmatched. The CDR3 runs to 15 residues. Germline V gene lookup returns CDR1 SGHVS and CDR2 FNYEAQ. The CDR3 region is CASSLDRGPASPLHF. The CDR3 nucleotides are TGTGCCAGCAGCTTAGATAGGGGGCCGGCGTCACCCCTCCACTTT.

CDR3 sequence reads: CASSSFGTGKETQYF. DNA of the CDR3: TGTGCCAGCAGCTCGTTCGGGACAGGAAAAGAGACCCAGTACTTC. The chain joins TRBV5-4 to TRBJ2-5, with 8 bases that match TRBD1. The CDR3 length is 15 residues. Germline V lookup: CDR1 SGHNT, CDR2 YYREEE (reference sequence). With V trimmed by 3 bases and J by 3 bases, 7 bases remained unmatched.

The chain combines TRBV6-5 with TRBJ2-5; TRBD2 aligns across 7 bases. The germline CDR1 and CDR2 sequences are MNHEY and SVGAGI. The CDR3 contains 13 residues. J lost 3 bases, V lost 5 bases, and 3 bases had no gene match. The CDR3 DNA follows: TGTGCCAGCAGTGGACTAGTGGAAGAGACCCAGTACTTC. It specifies CASSGLVEETQYF.

In this sample, this clonotype turned up many times. V usage is TRBV7-2 and J usage is TRBJ1-3; the D gene is possibly TRBD1 (6 bases). The germline gives CDR1 SGHTA, CDR2 FQGNSA. The ends were cut back, 5 bases at V and 8 bases at J, with 16 bases in the middle. This CDR3 comprises 14 residues. The CDR3 region is CASSPDRSVDTIYF. CDR3 DNA: TGTGCCAGCAGCCCTGACAGGTCCGTCGACACCATATATTTT.

V is TRBV6-6 and J is TRBJ2-1, with a tentative D call TRBD2 (6 bases). CDR3 size: 13 residues. V was shortened by 7 bases and J by 4 bases, with 11 bases between the two germline ends. The germline CDR1 and CDR2 sequences are MNHNY and SVGAGI (reference sequence). CDR3 DNA: TGTGCCAGCATGCCTGGGACTTACAATGAGCAGTTCTTC. Translated: CASMPGTYNEQFF.

V usage is TRBV12-3 or TRBV12-4 and J usage is TRBJ1-5; D perhaps matches TRBD1 (5 bases). V was cut by 2 bases and J by 5 bases, with 10 bases left in between. The CDR3 consists of 14 residues. As DNA, the CDR3 is TGTGCCAGCAGTTTAAGGGGAAGTGATCAGCCCCAGCATTTT. The encoded protein is CASSLRGSDQPQHF.

V usage is TRBV29-1 and J usage is TRBJ2-5, with D possibly TRBD1 on 6 matching bases. Trimming pared 7 bases from V and 0 bases from J, leaving 9 bases between. The germline gives CDR1 SQVTM, CDR2 ANQGSEA. The CDR3 spans 12 residues. The CDR3 region has the DNA TGCAGCGGCACAGGGTACCAAGAGACCCAGTACTTC. This encodes CSGTGYQETQYF.

This clonotype was counted only a few times. This chain connects TRBV19 to TRBJ1-6; 10 bases map to TRBD1. V gave up 5 bases and J gave up 4 bases; unmatched junction bases: 5. The CDR3 runs to 16 residues. Germline V gene lookup returns CDR1 LNHDA and CDR2 SQIVND (reference sequence). This chain's CDR3 is CASSQRTGGYNSPLHF. Here the CDR3 DNA reads TGTGCCAGTAGTCAGCGGACAGGGGGTTATAATTCACCCCTCCACTTT.

The rearrangement links TRBV5-6 to TRBJ1-5; D ambiguous. V was shortened by 6 bases and J by 2 bases, with 18 bases between the two germline ends. This CDR3 region has 16 residues. Germline V lookup: CDR1 SGHDT, CDR2 YYEEEE. In nucleotides, the CDR3 is TGTGCCAGCAACTACGGATTGGACGGCGGCAATCAGCCCCAGCATTTT. Its protein product is CASNYGLDGGNQPQHF. The whole variable domain, remainder taken from reference TRBV5-6 and TRBJ1-5, is DAGVTQSPTHLIKTRGQQVTLRCSPKSGHDTVSWYQQALGQGPQFIFQYYEEEERQRGNFPDRFSGHQFPNYSSELNVNALLLGDSALYLCASNYGLDGGNQPQHFGDGTRLSIL.

This clonotype was counted at least ten times. V and J are TRBV5-8 and TRBJ2-7; possibly TRBD2 for D (5 bases). The CDR3 length is 14 residues. Deletions cut 1 base from V and 4 bases from J, with 12 bases between. Germline V gene data show CDR1 as SGHTS and CDR2 as YDEGEE. The CDR3 DNA follows: TGTGCCAGCAGCTTGATCAGAAGAGGGTACGAGCAGTACTTC. Its protein product is CASSLIRRGYEQYF.

This clonotype occurred many times. The CDR3 here is CSAAARAKPGEQYV. CDR3 sequence (DNA): TGCAGCGCCGCGGCTCGGGCTAAGCCGGGGGAGCAGTACGTC. V and J are TRBV29-1 and TRBJ2-7; TRBD2 might be the D (5 bases). Looked up from germline, CDR1 is SQVTM and CDR2 is ANQGSEA. The CDR3 has 14 residues. The V and J ends lost 7 bases and 7 bases respectively, with 23 bases between them.

The chain carries TRBV6-2 or TRBV6-3 and TRBJ2-1; no firm D call. Trimming took 6 bases from V and 6 from J, leaving 9 bases between them. Looked up from germline, CDR1 is MNHEY and CDR2 is SVGEGT. The CDR3 covers 12 residues. CDR3 residues: CASSLRVNEQFF. CDR3 DNA: TGTGCCAGCAGCTTAAGGGTCAATGAGCAGTTCTTC.

This clonotype showed up just a few times. This chain links TRBV18 with TRBJ2-5; D unresolved. CDR1 is KGHSH, CDR2 LQKENI, per germline. V lost 3 bases, J lost 2 bases, and 7 bases lay in between. The CDR3 extends over 13 amino acids. The CDR3 protein is CASSPPGQETQYF. The CDR3 coding sequence is TGTGCCAGCTCACCTCCGGGTCAAGAGACCCAGTACTTC.

The V gene is TRBV27, the J gene TRBJ2-7, with 8 bases matching TRBD2. The germline V gene encodes CDR1 MNHEY and CDR2 SMNVEV (reference sequence). The CDR3 sequence is 15 residues long. The trim removed 4 bases at V and 2 bases at J, leaving 7 bases unmatched. The CDR3 DNA is TGTGCCAGCAGTTCCCCGGGACTAGGAGCCTACGAGCAGTACTTC. Protein: CASSSPGLGAYEQYF.

The table lists this clonotype with a few counts. The chain combines TRBV12-3 or TRBV12-4 with TRBJ1-4; D is ambiguous. CDR3 size: 14 residues. V dropped 2 bases and J dropped 8 bases, with 12 bases sitting between them. In DNA form, the CDR3 reads TGTGCCAGCAGTTTATGGGAGAATAGCGAAAAACTGTTTTTT. This gives the protein CASSLWENSEKLFF.

V usage is TRBV20-1 and J usage is TRBJ2-3, with a tentative D call TRBD2 (6 bases). Germline V CDR1 and CDR2: DFQATT, SNEGSKA (reference sequence). Deletions cut 2 bases from V and 6 bases from J, with 15 bases between. This CDR3 contains 14 residues. As DNA, the CDR3 is TGCAGTGCTAGAAGAAACCGGGAGAGGGATACGCAGTATTTT. Protein product: CSARRNRERDTQYF.